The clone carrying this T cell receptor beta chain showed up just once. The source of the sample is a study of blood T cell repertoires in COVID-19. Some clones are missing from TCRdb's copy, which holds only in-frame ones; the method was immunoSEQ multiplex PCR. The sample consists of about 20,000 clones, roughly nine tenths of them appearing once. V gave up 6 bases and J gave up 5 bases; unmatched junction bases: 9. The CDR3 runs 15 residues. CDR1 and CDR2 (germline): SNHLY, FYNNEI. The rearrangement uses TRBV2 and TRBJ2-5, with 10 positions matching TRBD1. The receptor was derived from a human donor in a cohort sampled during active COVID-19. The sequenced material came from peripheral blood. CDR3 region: CASSADRGLGETQYF. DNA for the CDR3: TGTGCCAGCAGCGCTGACAGGGGGCTTGGGGAGACCCAGTACTTC.